A selection of T cell receptor beta chains follows, all from one sample in a study of Graves' ophthalmopathy and Graves' hyperthyroidism. One entry per CDR3 protein, called by TCRdb with MiXCR from the multiplex PCR reads. This repertoire shows about 1.1 million distinct CDR3 sequences, about 36% found once; its top ten account for around 10%. The sequencing sample was made of peripheral blood or thyroid tissue (not recorded which). These receptors were collected from an adult man with Graves' hyperthyroidism. The CDR3 runs from the conserved cysteine through the conserved F or W. A D gene is named only where the DNA matches it firmly. Not every row has a clone size; where given, it reads once, few, many or a size class.

J: TRBJ2-2; V: TRBV5-1; D: TRBD2; size: -; DNA: TGCGCCAGCAGCTTGGCAACGGGAGGGTACACCGGGGAGCTGTTTTTT; CDR3: CASSLATGGYTGELFF
J: TRBJ2-2; V: TRBV5-1; D: -; size: many; DNA: TGCGCCAGCAGCTTCCCAGGGGCGTTGGACACCGGGGAGCTGTTTTTT; CDR3: CASSFPGALDTGELFF
J: TRBJ1-6; V: TRBV25-1; D: -; size: few; DNA: TGTGCCAGCAGTGACCCGGGACGGTCTATAATTCACCCCCTCCACTTT; CDR3: CASSDPGRSIIHPLHF
J: TRBJ1-6; V: TRBV5-1; D: TRBD1; size: few; DNA: TGTGCCAGCAGCTCCGGGACAGGGTCATCACCCCTCCACTTT; CDR3: CASSSGTGSSPLHF
J: TRBJ1-3; V: TRBV6-5; D: -; size: -; DNA: TGTGCCAGCACCTCAGATCTTCTGAGCTCTGGAAACACCATATATTTT; CDR3: CASTSDLLSSGNTIYF
J: TRBJ1-4; V: TRBV15; D: -; size: -; DNA: TGTGCCACCAGCAGTGAGGGAGCAACTAATGAAAAACTGTTTTTT; CDR3: CATSSEGATNEKLFF
J: TRBJ2-5; V: TRBV7-9; D: -; size: many; DNA: TGTGCCAGCAGCTTAGACTCTCTACAAGAGACCCAGTACTTC; CDR3: CASSLDSLQETQYF
J: TRBJ1-5; V: TRBV2; D: TRBD1; size: many; DNA: TGTGCCAGCAGAGTAGAGTTACAGGGGAATCAGCCCCAGCATTTT; CDR3: CASRVELQGNQPQHF
J: TRBJ2-2; V: TRBV29-1; D: TRBD2; size: -; DNA: TGCAGCGGGACTAGCGGGGATTTTACCGGGGAGCTGTTTTTT; CDR3: CSGTSGDFTGELFF
J: TRBJ2-2; V: TRBV7-3; D: -; size: -; DNA: TGTGCCAGCAGCCAAGAGGGGGTCCTCACCGGGGAGCTGTTTTTT; CDR3: CASSQEGVLTGELFF
J: TRBJ2-2; V: TRBV7-9; D: TRBD1; size: few; DNA: TGTGCCAGCCCCGGGACAGGGGCGAACACCGGGGAGCTGTTTTTT; CDR3: CASPGTGANTGELFF
J: TRBJ1-2; V: TRBV5-1; D: -; size: -; DNA: TGCGCCAGCAGCCGCGGACAGCCCAATTATATGGGCTACACCTTC; CDR3: CASSRGQPNYMGYTF
J: TRBJ2-2; V: TRBV19; D: TRBD2; size: few; DNA: TGTGCCAGTAGTCCGGGACTAGCGGACGGGGAGCTGTTTTTT; CDR3: CASSPGLADGELFF
J: TRBJ2-3; V: TRBV7-8; D: -; size: -; DNA: TGTGCCAGCAGCCCCCCCAGGTTCGCAGATACGCAGTATTTT; CDR3: CASSPPRFADTQYF
J: TRBJ2-1; V: TRBV25-1; D: -; size: -; DNA: TGTGCCAGCAGTCCGGGGGAGAGCTACAATGAGCAGTTCTTC; CDR3: CASSPGESYNEQFF
J: TRBJ1-1; V: TRBV11-2; D: -; size: -; DNA: TGTGCCGCGGGGGGGGAAGCTTTCTTT; CDR3: CAAGGEAFF
J: TRBJ1-2; V: TRBV7-2; D: -; size: few; DNA: TGTGCCAGCAGCTTAGATCTGTCACCGAGTAGATATGGCTACACCTTC; CDR3: CASSLDLSPSRYGYTF
J: TRBJ2-7; V: TRBV25-1; D: -; size: few; DNA: TGTGCCAGCGGATATGTGGGGGCAGAGGAGCAGTACTTC; CDR3: CASGYVGAEEQYF
J: TRBJ2-7; V: TRBV20-1; D: TRBD1; size: -; DNA: TGCAGTGCGCCGAAACAGGGGGCAGGGCAAACCTACGAGCAGTACTTC; CDR3: CSAPKQGAGQTYEQYF
J: TRBJ1-2; V: TRBV20-1; D: TRBD1; size: many; DNA: TGCAGTGCCAAGACAGGGGGCTATGGCTACACCTTC; CDR3: CSAKTGGYGYTF
J: TRBJ1-5; V: TRBV12-3/TRBV12-4; D: -; size: many; DNA: TGTGCCAGCAGTTTAGCCTCAACAGGGACCGCTCAGCCCCAGCATTTT; CDR3: CASSLASTGTAQPQHF
J: TRBJ1-1; V: TRBV29-1; D: TRBD1; size: many; DNA: TGCAGCGTTGAAGAAACGGGACAGTGGGACACTGAAGCTTTCTTT; CDR3: CSVEETGQWDTEAFF
J: TRBJ1-2; V: TRBV10-3; D: -; size: many; DNA: TGTGCCATCAGGGCGGGACACGGGAACTATGGCTACACCTTC; CDR3: CAIRAGHGNYGYTF
J: TRBJ2-7; V: TRBV20-1; D: TRBD2; size: many; DNA: TGCAGTGCGGGAGCGGGAGGGCCCTACGAGCAGTACTTC; CDR3: CSAGAGGPYEQYF
J: TRBJ2-5; V: TRBV20-1; D: TRBD1; size: -; DNA: TGCAGGCCCAGGGGGCCGGAAGAGACCCAGTACTTC; CDR3: CRPRGPEETQYF
J: TRBJ2-3; V: TRBV10-2; D: TRBD2; size: few; DNA: TGCGCCAGCAGTGAGCAGGGAGGGGCAGATACGCAGTATTTT; CDR3: CASSEQGGADTQYF
J: TRBJ1-2; V: TRBV29-1; D: -; size: -; DNA: TGCAGCGTTGCCGGCTCTGGAAACACCTTC; CDR3: CSVAGSGNTF
J: TRBJ1-5; V: TRBV28; D: -; size: -; DNA: TGTGCCATCCAAGACCTACGGCAGCCCCAGCATTTT; CDR3: CAIQDLRQPQHF
J: TRBJ1-5; V: TRBV2; D: TRBD1; size: -; DNA: TGTGCCAGCAGTGATCGGACAGGGTTCTGTCATTTT; CDR3: CASSDRTGFCHF
J: TRBJ2-7; V: TRBV19; D: -; size: many; DNA: TGTGCCAGTAGTGTCCGACAGAGTTACGAGCAGTACTTC; CDR3: CASSVRQSYEQYF
J: TRBJ2-6; V: TRBV15; D: -; size: -; DNA: TGTGCCACCAGCAGTGAGGCGGGATCTAGCTCTGGGGCCAACGTCCTGACTTTC; CDR3: CATSSEAGSSSGANVLTF
J: TRBJ1-6; V: TRBV11-2; D: TRBD1; size: -; DNA: TGTGCCAGCAGCCTTCCGGGACAGGTTCGAGGATCACCCCTCCACTTT; CDR3: CASSLPGQVRGSPLHF
J: TRBJ1-4; V: TRBV12-3/TRBV12-4; D: TRBD1; size: many; DNA: TGTGCCAGCAACAGGGGCGGAGGAATGGAAAAACTGTTTTTT; CDR3: CASNRGGGMEKLFF
J: TRBJ1-4; V: TRBV7-6; D: -; size: many; DNA: TGTGCCAGCAGCTTTCGGTCAGCCGAAAAACTGTTTTTT; CDR3: CASSFRSAEKLFF
J: TRBJ1-2; V: TRBV27; D: TRBD1; size: -; DNA: TGTGCCAGCAGTTACAGGGGGCCGCTCGACTATGGCTACACCTTC; CDR3: CASSYRGPLDYGYTF
J: TRBJ1-4; V: TRBV9; D: TRBD1; size: many; DNA: TGTGCCAGCAGCGCCAGTCGACAGGGCGGACTGTTTTTT; CDR3: CASSASRQGGLFF
J: TRBJ1-6; V: TRBV7-9; D: -; size: many; DNA: TGTGCCAGCAGCCGTGTAGACGACTTTCTTCGTAATTCACCCCTCCACTTT; CDR3: CASSRVDDFLRNSPLHF
J: TRBJ2-7; V: TRBV5-4; D: -; size: -; DNA: TGTGCCAGCAGCTTGTGGGGGTCCCCCTACGAGCAGTACTTC; CDR3: CASSLWGSPYEQYF
J: TRBJ1-2; V: TRBV7-9; D: TRBD1; size: -; DNA: TGTGCCAGCAGCCGAGGGACAGGGGGCTCCTATGGCTACACCTTC; CDR3: CASSRGTGGSYGYTF
J: TRBJ1-2; V: TRBV9; D: -; size: many; DNA: TGTGCCAGCAGCTTAATTCTGGACGGGGGCGGGGGCTACACCTTC; CDR3: CASSLILDGGGGYTF
J: TRBJ2-7; V: TRBV6-1; D: -; size: many; DNA: TGTGCCAGCAGGTCGGGACTGACGACATCCTCCTACGAGCAGTACTTC; CDR3: CASRSGLTTSSYEQYF
J: TRBJ2-7; V: TRBV7-2; D: -; size: many; DNA: TGTGCCAGCAGCTTAGTAATTTTGGGCTCCTACGAGCAGTACTTC; CDR3: CASSLVILGSYEQYF
J: TRBJ2-5; V: TRBV7-8; D: -; size: many; DNA: TGTGCCAGCAGTAGGGACGCCGAAGAGACCCAGTACTTC; CDR3: CASSRDAEETQYF
J: TRBJ2-5; V: TRBV5-1; D: -; size: few; DNA: TGCGCCAGCAGCCCCGTCGCGGCGGAGACCCAGTACTTC; CDR3: CASSPVAAETQYF
J: TRBJ1-5; V: TRBV4-3; D: -; size: few; DNA: TGCGCCAGCAGCCAAGATTTAGGTTGGGGACAGCCCCAGCATTTT; CDR3: CASSQDLGWGQPQHF
J: TRBJ1-6; V: TRBV20-1; D: TRBD1; size: many; DNA: TGCAGTGCCCTGGACAGGGGAGTATCACCCCTCCACTTT; CDR3: CSALDRGVSPLHF
J: TRBJ1-2; V: TRBV6-5; D: -; size: many; DNA: TGTGCCAGCAGACCGGGACCTGATCGCGGCTACACCTTC; CDR3: CASRPGPDRGYTF
J: TRBJ1-6; V: TRBV10-2; D: -; size: many; DNA: TGCGCCACCGGACAGCCGGACTATAATTCACCCCTCCACTTT; CDR3: CATGQPDYNSPLHF